Listed here are 30 T cell receptor beta chains from one sample, sequenced in a study of stem cell transplantation in POMP-related autoinflammatory disease. Clones were read by immunoSEQ multiplex PCR, and TCRdb kept only the in-frame ones, dropping some. This sample has 68,000 or so clones, with roughly 93% found just once. The material sequenced was CD4+ T cells from PBMCs, taken after stem cell transplantation. Source of these receptors: a human patient with POMP-related autoinflammation and immune dysregulation (PRAID). The graft donor may account for some of the T cells.

J is TRBJ2-5 and V is TRBV11-3; the match to TRBD2 covers 13 bases. The ends lost 5 bases at V and 0 bases at J; junction bases unmatched: 3. The CDR3 loop spans 16 amino acids. The germline gives CDR1 SGHNT, CDR2 YENEEA. The CDR3 DNA sequence: TGTGCCAGCAGCCCCGGGACTAGCGGGAACCAAGAGACCCAGTACTTC. Its protein product is CASSPGTSGNQETQYF.

The rearrangement links TRBV15 to TRBJ1-2, with D unclear. Germline V lookup: CDR1 LNHNV, CDR2 YYDKDF (reference sequence). The CDR3 runs to 12 residues. V lost 3 bases, J lost 1 base, and 3 bases lay in between. The CDR3 region has the DNA TGTGCCACCAGCAGGAGTAACTATGGCTACACCTTC. Amino acids: CATSRSNYGYTF.

This chain's CDR3 is CASSDKTGTGANVLTF. DNA of the CDR3: TGTGCCAGCAGTGATAAGACAGGGACAGGGGCCAACGTCCTGACTTTC. The chain combines TRBV2 with TRBJ2-6; 7 bases align to TRBD1. V was pared by 3 bases and J by 4 bases, with 6 bases of the junction left unmatched. The CDR3 sequence is 16 residues long. CDR1 and CDR2 from the germline V gene are SNHLY and FYNNEI.

A note on this clone: At one of its ends the junction is not consistent with the germline gene, which may arise from a read error. The V gene is TRBV6-5, the J gene TRBJ1-1, with D perhaps matching TRBD1 (5 bases). Germline assignment: CDR1 MNHEY and CDR2 SVGAGI. This CDR3 is 15 amino acids long. DNA for the CDR3: TGTGCCAGCAGTTACGCGGGACGGAAGAACATTGAAGCTTTCTTT. Protein: CASSYAGRKNIEAFF.

J is TRBJ2-7 and V is TRBV6-6; 11 nucleotides match TRBD1. The germline V gene has CDR1 MNHNY and CDR2 SVGAGI (reference sequence). This CDR3 comprises 16 residues. After removal of 5 bases from V and 3 bases from J, the junction contained 9 bases not matched to a gene. Here the CDR3 DNA reads TGTGCCAGCAGTCCCGCCGGGACAGGGGGACTCTACGAGCAGTACGTC. This gives the protein CASSPAGTGGLYEQYV.

This clone was found once. This sequence joins TRBV5-6 and TRBJ1-1; D might be TRBD1 (6 bases). The CDR3 runs 17 residues. Germline V gives CDR1 SGHDT, CDR2 YYEEEE. The germline V and J ends were trimmed by 0 bases and 4 bases, with 19 bases remaining between them. Here the CDR3 reads CASSLGQAGVKVTEAFF. CDR3 nucleotide sequence: TGTGCCAGCAGCTTGGGACAGGCAGGGGTTAAGGTCACTGAAGCTTTCTTT.

The chain carries TRBV10-2 and TRBJ2-3; D is unresolved. V lost 6 bases and J lost 2, with 9 bases in between. Per germline, CDR1 WSHSY and CDR2 SAAADI. The CDR3 covers 13 residues. The CDR3 loop is CASSPTNTDTQYF. CDR3 bases: TGCGCCAGCAGCCCTACTAACACAGATACGCAGTATTTT.

The V and J genes are TRBV5-1 and TRBJ2-7, with no clear D. The CDR3 has 13 residues. V lost 1 base and J 1 base, leaving 6 bases between the germline ends. Germline loops: CDR1 SGHRS, CDR2 YFSETQ. The CDR3 DNA reads as TGCGCCAGCAGCTTGACCACTTCCTACGAGCAGTACTTC. Translated: CASSLTTSYEQYF.

This chain links TRBV2 with TRBJ1-5; 7 bases agree with TRBD1. The CDR3 has 14 residues. V trimming: 6 bases; J trimming: 2 bases; junction bases outside the gene matches: 4. Germline V gives CDR1 SNHLY, CDR2 FYNNEI. CDR3 protein: CASSFTGGNQPQHF. The DNA of the CDR3 is TGTGCCAGCAGCTTCACAGGGGGCAATCAGCCCCAGCATTTT.

The V gene is TRBV2, the J gene TRBJ2-1, with a weak D call TRBD2 (6 bases). The germline V gene has CDR1 SNHLY and CDR2 FYNNEI. The V and J ends lost 6 bases and 6 bases respectively, with 15 bases between them. The CDR3 totals 14 residues. This chain's CDR3 is CASRPGELSNEQFF. As DNA, the CDR3 is TGTGCCAGCAGGCCGGGGGAGTTATCCAATGAGCAGTTCTTC.

This clone appeared a few times. This sequence joins TRBV18 and TRBJ2-1; the match to TRBD1 covers 8 bases. The CDR3 sequence is 13 residues long. CDR1 and CDR2 from the germline V gene are KGHSH and LQKENI. After removal of 6 bases from V and 4 bases from J, the junction contained 2 bases not matched to a gene. The CDR3 is CASSRQGYNEQFF. The CDR3 nucleotides read TGTGCCAGCTCTCGACAGGGGTACAATGAGCAGTTCTTC.

The CDR3, as DNA: TGTGCTAGTGGTTCTGGGACGGTAGGTGAGCAGTTCTTC. The encoded protein is CASGSGTVGEQFF. V is TRBV12-5 and J is TRBJ2-1, with D possibly called TRBD1 or TRBD2 (5 bases each). The germline V and J ends were trimmed by 4 bases and 9 bases, with 13 bases remaining between them. The CDR3 covers 13 residues. Per the germline V gene, CDR1 is LGHNT and CDR2 is FRNRAP. Full variable domain (rest looked up from reference TRBV12-5 and TRBJ2-1): DARVTQTPRHKVTEMGQEVTMRCQPILGHNTVFWYRQTMMQGLELLAYFRNRAPLDDSGMPKDRFSAEMPDATLATLKIQPSEPRDSAVYFCASGSGTVGEQFFGPGTRLTVL.

The CDR3 protein is CASSEAVTFGQFF. The CDR3 DNA is TGTGCCAGCAGTGAAGCGGTTACTTTTGGGCAGTTCTTC. This chain links TRBV6-1 with TRBJ2-1, with D hard to call. Looked up from germline, CDR1 is MNHNS and CDR2 is SASEGT. The CDR3 sequence is 13 residues long. The V gene lost 0 bases and the J gene lost 12 bases, with 12 bases spanning the gap.

The CDR3 DNA follows: TGCGCCAGCGGCCGGACAGTCAACCAAGAGACCCAGTACTTC. Its translation is CASGRTVNQETQYF. The chain is built from TRBV5-1 and TRBJ2-5, with a possible D match to TRBD1 (6 bases). This CDR3 region has 14 residues. The germline V and J ends were trimmed by 7 bases and 0 bases, with 13 bases remaining between them. The germline V gene has CDR1 SGHRS and CDR2 YFSETQ.

The J gene is TRBJ1-1, the V gene TRBV19, with D possibly matching TRBD1 (6 bases). The V and J ends lost 1 base and 5 bases respectively, with 11 bases between them. This CDR3 region has 14 residues. CDR1 and CDR2 (germline): LNHDA, SQIVND (reference sequence). The CDR3 bases are TGTGCCAGTAGTATAGTTCAGGGGCTGACTGAAGCTTTCTTT. Encoded protein: CASSIVQGLTEAFF.

The J gene is TRBJ2-7, the V gene TRBV3-1 (or the pseudogene TRBV3-2), with 8 bases matching TRBD2. The trim removed 4 bases at V and 6 bases at J, leaving 11 bases unmatched. Germline-derived CDR1 and CDR2 are LGHDT and YNNKEL (reference sequence). The CDR3 sequence is 15 residues long. CDR3: CASSLKDSGISEQYF. The CDR3 DNA is TGTGCCAGCAGCCTGAAGGATAGCGGGATTAGCGAGCAGTACTTC.

The chain recombines TRBV2 with TRBJ2-5, with 8 nucleotides matching TRBD1. Germline trimming cut 5 bases from V and 5 bases from J; bases unmatched to any gene: 10. The germline gives CDR1 SNHLY, CDR2 FYNNEI. This CDR3 has 15 amino acids. CDR3 amino acids: CASSTSQGDGETQYF. CDR3 bases: TGTGCCAGCAGTACCTCACAGGGGGATGGGGAGACCCAGTACTTC.

The CDR3 loop reads CASSLPQTGGSPLHF. DNA of the CDR3: TGTGCCAGCAGTTTACCTCAGACAGGCGGGTCACCCCTCCACTTT. This chain joins TRBV28 and TRBJ1-6; D is perhaps TRBD1 (6 bases). The CDR3 is 15 amino acids. Germline CDR1 reads MDHEN; CDR2 reads SYDVKM. V was pared by 2 bases and J by 10 bases, with 15 bases between.

The chain links TRBV30 to TRBJ2-3; D possibly matches TRBD1 or TRBD2 (5 bases each). Trimming stripped 1 base from V and 0 bases from J, with 11 bases between. The germline gives CDR1 GTSNPN, CDR2 SVGIG (reference sequence). CDR3 length: 15 residues. CDR3: CAWSGGRMSTDTQYF. CDR3 DNA: TGTGCCTGGAGTGGGGGACGCATGAGCACAGATACGCAGTATTTT.

The chain uses TRBV5-1 and TRBJ2-1; 11 bases match TRBD2. Germline V gene sequence: CDR1 SGHRS, CDR2 YFSETQ. There are 16 residues in the CDR3. Trimming removed 1 base from V and 6 bases from J; junction bases left unmatched: 6. CDR3 DNA sequence: TGCGCCAGCAGCTTGTCGACTAGCGGGATAAGCAATGAGCAGTTCTTC. Residues: CASSLSTSGISNEQFF. The full variable domain, in which reference TRBV5-1 and TRBJ2-1 provide the parts outside the CDR3, is KAGVTQTPRYLIKTRGQQVTLSCSPISGHRSVSWYQQTPGQGLQFLFEYFSETQRNKGNFPGRFSGRQFSNSRSEMNVSTLELGDSALYLCASSLSTSGISNEQFFGPGTRLTVL.

The V call is TRBV28, the J call TRBJ1-1; D gene unclear. The germline CDR1 and CDR2 sequences are MDHEN and SYDVKM. This CDR3 has 14 amino acids. The V gene lost 5 bases and the J gene lost 1 base, with 11 bases spanning the gap. The CDR3 nucleotides are TGTGCCAGCAGTCCCCCTCGGGGGAACACTGAAGCTTTCTTT. Its protein product is CASSPPRGNTEAFF.

The rearrangement links TRBV24-1 to TRBJ2-1; D perhaps matches TRBD1 (5 bases). Trimming pared 1 base from V and 1 base from J, leaving 10 bases between. The CDR3 loop spans 16 amino acids. CDR1 KGHDR and CDR2 SFDVKD come from the germline V gene. CDR3 in DNA: TGTGCCACCAGTGATTTACGGCAGGGATCCTACAATGAGCAGTTCTTC. Amino acids: CATSDLRQGSYNEQFF.

The chain couples TRBV20-1 to TRBJ2-3, with D hard to call. The CDR3 totals 11 residues. The V gene lost 1 base and the J gene lost 4 bases, with 3 bases spanning the gap. Looked up from germline, CDR1 is DFQATT and CDR2 is SNEGSKA (reference sequence). The CDR3 region is CSARVADTQYF. CDR3 coding DNA: TGCAGTGCTAGAGTGGCAGATACGCAGTATTTT.

V is TRBV7-3 and J is TRBJ2-7; D may be TRBD2 (6 bases). Germline lookup yields CDR1 SGHTA and CDR2 FQGTGA. CDR3 size: 15 residues. Trimming stripped 6 bases from V and 0 bases from J, with 15 bases between. CDR3: CASSPQAGPSYEQYF. CDR3 nucleotides: TGTGCCAGCAGTCCCCAAGCGGGCCCCTCCTACGAGCAGTACTTC.

The CDR3 is CASSPSGGLQETQYF. Written as DNA, the CDR3 is TGTGCCAGCTCACCATCGGGGGGTTTGCAAGAGACCCAGTACTTC. The rearrangement uses TRBV18 and TRBJ2-5, with 7 bases fitting TRBD2. This CDR3 has 15 amino acids. Germline values: CDR1 KGHSH, CDR2 LQKENI. V shed 2 bases, J shed 2 bases, and the junction held 5 bases outside the gene matches.

The chain joins TRBV28 to TRBJ2-5; 7 bases align to TRBD1. This CDR3 spans 13 amino acids. Germline V gives CDR1 MDHEN, CDR2 SYDVKM. Germline trimming cut 4 bases from V and 5 bases from J; bases unmatched to any gene: 4. CDR3: CASSWNRGETQYF. The CDR3 DNA follows: TGTGCCAGCAGTTGGAACAGGGGCGAGACCCAGTACTTC.

The chain carries TRBV19 and TRBJ2-3; 7 positions match TRBD1. Germline V lookup: CDR1 LNHDA, CDR2 SQIVND (reference sequence). This CDR3 is built from 14 residues. V was pared by 5 bases and J by 5 bases, with 7 bases of the junction left unmatched. The CDR3: CASSSRQGKDTQYF. CDR3 sequence (DNA): TGTGCCAGTAGTTCGAGACAGGGCAAAGATACGCAGTATTTT.

The genes are TRBV28 and TRBJ2-7; TRBD2 aligns across 9 bases. Germline trimming cut 3 bases from V and 3 bases from J; bases unmatched to any gene: 9. The germline V gene encodes CDR1 MDHEN and CDR2 SYDVKM. The length of the CDR3 is 16 residues. The CDR3 nucleotides read TGTGCCAGCAGTTTCCGAGCGGGAGGACTGCGCTACGAGCAGTACTTC. It encodes CASSFRAGGLRYEQYF.

The gene calls are TRBV5-1 and TRBJ2-5; TRBD1 or TRBD2 may be the D gene (5 bases each). Looked up from germline, CDR1 is SGHRS and CDR2 is YFSETQ. V was shortened by 4 bases and J by 4 bases, with 11 bases between the two germline ends. CDR3 size: 13 residues. CDR3 sequence (DNA): TGCGCCAGCAGCCCGGTGGGACGAGAGACCCAGTACTTC. As protein: CASSPVGRETQYF.

V and J are TRBV6-5 and TRBJ2-2; possibly TRBD2 for D (5 bases). Looked up from germline, CDR1 is MNHEY and CDR2 is SVGAGI. This CDR3 comprises 12 residues. The germline V and J ends were trimmed by 9 bases and 3 bases, with 8 bases remaining between them. The CDR3, as DNA: TGTGCCAGTGGACTTTACACCGGGGAGCTGTTTTTT. Translating gives CASGLYTGELFF.